This record covers a single T cell receptor (beta chain). The method was immunoSEQ multiplex PCR; TCRdb's version includes in-frame clones alone and lacks a portion of them. The data show some 150,000 clones, with approximately 90% seen just once and more than 4% held by the top ten. This sample is drawn from a study of blood T cell repertoires in COVID-19. Germline loops: CDR1 SGHDN, CDR2 FVKESK. This CDR3 comprises 16 residues. Unmatched junction bases numbered 6, after V lost 4 bases and J lost 0 bases. Sequencing was carried out using peripheral blood. The chain joins TRBV14 to TRBJ1-1; 9 bases line up with TRBD1. The sequence derives from a woman aged 40 to 49 with acute or convalescent COVID-19. The CDR3 DNA reads as TGTGCCAGCAGCCTCACAGGGGGCGGTTTGAACACTGAAGCTTTCTTT. Protein: CASSLTGGGLNTEAFF. Full variable domain (outside the CDR3, taken from reference TRBV14 and TRBJ1-1): EAGVTQFPSHSVIEKGQTVTLRCDPISGHDNLYWYRRVMGKEIKFLLHFVKESKQDESGMPNNRFLAERTGGTYSTLKVQPAELEDSGVYFCASSLTGGGLNTEAFFGQGTRLTVV.